The 31 T cell receptor beta chains in this list originate from one sample, sequenced in a study of Ad26.COV2.S vaccination and SARS-CoV-2 variants. The assay was immunoSEQ multiplex PCR, and TCRdb's table has in-frame clones only and misses some. The repertoire holds roughly 150,000 clones, with about nine tenths as singletons. Specimen: peripheral blood, collected after recovery from COVID-19. The origin of the receptors is a human donor who had recovered from COVID-19.

The chain has TRBV30 and TRBJ1-4; D remains ambiguous. This CDR3 has 15 residues. Germline-derived CDR1 and CDR2 are GTSNPN and SVGIG (reference sequence). V was cut by 1 base and J by 1 base, with 10 bases left in between. The CDR3 loop reads CAWSAGGKTNEKLFF. Written as DNA, the CDR3 is TGTGCCTGGAGTGCAGGAGGGAAAACTAATGAAAAACTGTTTTTT.

The J gene is TRBJ2-5, the V gene TRBV18, with a weak D call TRBD1 (5 bases). The V and J ends lost 4 bases and 0 bases respectively, with 12 bases between them. This CDR3 has 15 amino acids. Germline lookup yields CDR1 KGHSH and CDR2 LQKENI. Written as DNA, the CDR3 is TGTGCCAGCTCACTTGGGGCCGGGTACCAAGAGACCCAGTACTTC. Translated, it gives CASSLGAGYQETQYF.

This chain connects TRBV3-1 (or the pseudogene TRBV3-2) to TRBJ2-7; D is unclear. This CDR3 has 18 residues. The V end was cut by 0 bases, the J end by 1 base, with 19 bases between. The germline gives CDR1 LGHDT, CDR2 YNNKEL (reference sequence). The CDR3, as DNA: TGTGCCAGCAGCCAAGATCGTCCGCTCGACGGCCTATCCTACGAGCAGTACTTC. Protein sequence: CASSQDRPLDGLSYEQYF.

J is TRBJ1-3 and V is TRBV7-8; TRBD1 might be the D (5 bases). Deletions cut 6 bases from V and 4 bases from J, with 10 bases between. Germline V CDR1 and CDR2: SGHVS, FQNEAQ. The CDR3 is 13 residues long. The DNA of the CDR3 is TGTGCCAGCAGGAGAGGGACCGGAAACACCATATATTTT. Amino acid sequence: CASRRGTGNTIYF.

V is TRBV5-3 and J is TRBJ2-4; D gene ambiguous. TRBV5-3 is filed as an ORF, its function uncertain. The CDR3 runs 17 residues. Trimming took 1 base from V and 0 from J, leaving 14 bases between them. The CDR3: CARSLWARGLAKNIQYF. CDR3 nucleotides: TGTGCCAGAAGCTTGTGGGCACGCGGCCTAGCCAAAAACATTCAGTACTTC.

V and J are TRBV10-1 and TRBJ2-5; 8 positions agree with TRBD2. The CDR3 contains 13 residues. Germline V lookup: CDR1 WNHNN, CDR2 SYGVQD (reference sequence). Germline trimming cut 4 bases from V and 2 bases from J; bases unmatched to any gene: 0. CDR3 in DNA: TGCGCCAGCAGTGGCGGGGGGCAAGAGACCCAGTACTTC. Translated, it gives CASSGGGQETQYF.

This clone was detected a few times. The rearrangement joins TRBV19 to TRBJ2-2; 8 nucleotides match TRBD1. Germline lookup yields CDR1 LNHDA and CDR2 SQIVND (reference sequence). The CDR3 spans 13 residues. J lost 6 bases, V lost 10 bases, and 7 bases had no gene match. The CDR3 is CATPGQGPGELFF. The CDR3 DNA sequence: TGTGCCACCCCTGGACAGGGTCCCGGGGAGCTGTTTTTT.

The chain is built from TRBV11-2 and TRBJ1-2; 8 bases agree with TRBD1. Germline values: CDR1 SGHAT, CDR2 FQNNGV. There are 18 residues in the CDR3. J gave up 2 bases and V 0 bases, and 11 bases lay outside the gene matches. The CDR3 loop is CASSLDPQGEVHNYGYTF. CDR3 in DNA: TGTGCCAGCAGCTTAGATCCACAGGGGGAAGTCCACAACTATGGCTACACCTTC.

V is TRBV27 and J is TRBJ1-1; 11 nucleotides align to TRBD1. This CDR3 comprises 15 residues. V trimming: 5 bases; J trimming: 5 bases; junction bases outside the gene matches: 7. Germline V gene lookup returns CDR1 MNHEY and CDR2 SMNVEV (reference sequence). CDR3 region: CASSRAGTGGTEAFF. DNA of the CDR3: TGTGCCAGCAGTCGCGCCGGGACAGGGGGAACTGAAGCTTTCTTT.

The chain uses TRBV30 and TRBJ1-4, with 7 bases matching TRBD1. V was clipped by 2 bases and J by 8 bases; unmatched bases: 8. CDR3 length: 14 amino acids. Per the germline V gene, CDR1 is GTSNPN and CDR2 is SVGIG (reference sequence). As DNA, the CDR3 is TGTGCCTGGAGTAGAGACAGGGTTAACGAAAAACTGTTTTTT. This translates into CAWSRDRVNEKLFF.

The chain couples TRBV4-3 to TRBJ2-1, with D possibly being TRBD1 or TRBD2 (5 bases each). This CDR3 is built from 18 residues. Trimming removed 0 bases from V and 7 bases from J, with 22 bases in between. Looked up from germline, CDR1 is LGHNA and CDR2 is YSLEER. The CDR3 nucleotides are TGCGCCAGCAGCCAAGATCTTAGGGACCCCCTAGAGAGGAATGAGCAGTTCTTC. This gives the protein CASSQDLRDPLERNEQFF.

The chain is built from TRBV9 and TRBJ2-5; TRBD1 aligns across 7 bases. Looked up from germline, CDR1 is SGDLS and CDR2 is YYNGEE. The CDR3 spans 15 residues. V lost 3 bases and J lost 7; bases outside the gene matches: 12. DNA for the CDR3: TGTGCCAGCAGCGGTAGGACAGGTCCACGGGGGACCCAGTACTTC. Translated, it gives CASSGRTGPRGTQYF.

This rearrangement joins TRBV3-1 (or the pseudogene TRBV3-2) to TRBJ2-1; TRBD1 agrees at 7 bases. Germline trimming cut 4 bases from V and 2 bases from J; bases unmatched to any gene: 2. Germline CDR1 LGHDT, CDR2 YNNKEL (reference sequence). This CDR3 comprises 14 residues. The CDR3: CASSPGGPYNEQFF. CDR3 sequence (DNA): TGTGCCAGCAGCCCAGGGGGTCCCTACAATGAGCAGTTCTTC.

This chain connects TRBV29-1 to TRBJ1-2; 7 bases are shared with TRBD1. Germline V gene data show CDR1 as SQVTM and CDR2 as ANQGSEA. V was pared by 3 bases and J by 3 bases, with 7 bases of the junction left unmatched. The CDR3 contains 14 residues. This CDR3 is CSVDFGTEDYGYTF. The CDR3, as DNA: TGCAGCGTTGATTTCGGGACAGAGGACTATGGCTACACCTTC.

The chain combines TRBV7-9 with TRBJ2-3, with 10 bases identical to TRBD1. CDR3 length: 15 amino acids. CDR1 is SEHNR, CDR2 FQNEAQ, per germline (reference sequence). The V gene end was trimmed by 6 bases and the J gene end by 1 base; junction bases not matched to a gene: 4. CDR3 in amino acids: CASSSGTGGTDTQYF. CDR3 coding DNA: TGTGCCAGCAGTTCCGGGACAGGGGGCACAGATACGCAGTATTTT. The complete variable domain, with remaining parts taken from reference TRBV7-9 and TRBJ2-3, reads DTGVSQNPRHKITKRGQNVTFRCDPISEHNRLYWYRQTLGQGPEFLTYFQNEAQLEKSRLLSDRFSAERPKGSFSTLEIQRTEQGDSAMYLCASSSGTGGTDTQYFGPGTRLTVL.

V usage is TRBV29-1 and J usage is TRBJ2-5; TRBD1 or TRBD2 may be the D gene (5 bases each). V lost 8 bases to trimming and J lost 5 bases, with 27 bases between them. Germline CDR1 reads SQVTM; CDR2 reads ANQGSEA. CDR3 length equals 16 residues. The CDR3 is CSMVGPPGRARETQYF. CDR3 bases: TGCAGCATGGTCGGACCTCCGGGACGCGCGAGGGAGACCCAGTACTTC.

This chain uses TRBV18 with TRBJ1-1; D is unresolved. Germline V lookup: CDR1 KGHSH, CDR2 LQKENI. This CDR3 comprises 13 residues. V was cut by 4 bases and J by 1 base, with 7 bases left in between. Here the CDR3 DNA reads TGTGCCAGCTCACTCCAGGAGAACACTGAAGCTTTCTTT. This gives the protein CASSLQENTEAFF.

CDR3 protein: CASSQVRGYSGNTIYF. CDR3 DNA: TGCGCCAGCAGCCAAGTAAGGGGCTACTCTGGAAACACCATATATTTT. This chain uses TRBV4-1 with TRBJ1-3; weak D call: TRBD1 (5 bases). This CDR3 is built from 16 residues. V lost 1 base and J lost 0, with 10 bases in between. CDR1 is MGHRA, CDR2 YSYEKL, per germline.

This chain connects TRBV30 to TRBJ2-1, with D possibly called TRBD1 or TRBD2 (6 bases each). Per germline, CDR1 GTSNPN and CDR2 SVGIG (reference sequence). Between the trimmed V and J ends, which lost 1 base and 2 bases, there was a span of 9 bases. This CDR3 is 14 amino acids long. For the CDR3, the DNA is TGTGCCTGGAGTGATGGGGGGCCCTACAATGAGCAGTTCTTC. Its protein product is CAWSDGGPYNEQFF.

V usage is TRBV2 and J usage is TRBJ1-5; D is possibly TRBD1 (5 bases). CDR1 and CDR2 (germline): SNHLY, FYNNEI. Trimming shortened V by 8 bases and J by 11 bases, and 19 bases separated the two germline ends. This CDR3 has 13 residues. This CDR3 is CASAGGRTRTQHF. The DNA for the CDR3 is TGTGCCAGCGCGGGGGGGAGGACCAGGACCCAGCATTTT.

This sequence joins TRBV28 and TRBJ2-5, with 9 bases fitting TRBD1. The V segment lost 8 bases and the J segment 10 bases; nucleotides outside the gene matches: 11. This CDR3 region has 13 residues. Germline V gene data show CDR1 as MDHEN and CDR2 as SYDVKM. CDR3 DNA: TGTGCCAGCCAAGCGCCGGGACAGGGAGTCCAGTACTTC. This sequence encodes CASQAPGQGVQYF.

The V gene is TRBV6-5, the J gene TRBJ1-2, with D possibly TRBD1 on 5 matching bases. The CDR3 totals 15 residues. V gave up 5 bases and J gave up 6 bases, with 19 bases separating them. Germline CDR1 is MNHEY and CDR2 is SVGAGI. The CDR3 nucleotides are TGTGCCAGCAGTACCGGGACTCAAATAGCGGATGGCTACACCTTC. Amino acid sequence: CASSTGTQIADGYTF.

The chain uses TRBV25-1 and TRBJ2-7, with D perhaps TRBD1 (5 bases). The V gene lost 1 base and the J gene lost 5 bases, with 12 bases spanning the gap. Per the germline V gene, CDR1 is MGHDK and CDR2 is SYGVNS. This CDR3 comprises 14 residues. CDR3 nucleotides: TGTGCCAGCAGTGAATTTGGCAGGGTCGACGAGCAGTACTTC. It encodes CASSEFGRVDEQYF.

The chain has TRBV15 and TRBJ1-1; D unclear. This CDR3 contains 16 residues. Germline lookup yields CDR1 LNHNV and CDR2 YYDKDF (reference sequence). Trimming removed 1 base from V and 1 base from J, with 13 bases in between. The CDR3 bases are TGTGCCACCAGCAGAGGACGAGGTGAGGGGAACACTGAAGCTTTCTTT. Translated: CATSRGRGEGNTEAFF.

V is TRBV18 and J is TRBJ1-1, with TRBD1 matching 10 bases. The CDR3 has 16 amino acids. Germline CDR1 reads KGHSH; CDR2 reads LQKENI. J was trimmed by 3 bases and V by 6 bases; bases with no gene match: 10. The DNA for the CDR3 is TGTGCCAGCTCCCGACAGGGGGCCGGAATTTACACTGAAGCTTTCTTT. It specifies CASSRQGAGIYTEAFF.

V is TRBV19 and J is TRBJ2-2, with D possibly being TRBD2 (6 bases). Per germline, CDR1 LNHDA and CDR2 SQIVND (reference sequence). V lost 8 bases and J 6 bases, leaving 13 bases between the germline ends. The CDR3 has 13 residues. CDR3 amino acids: CASSWGVPGELFF. The DNA for the CDR3 is TGTGCCAGTTCGTGGGGGGTTCCCGGGGAGCTGTTTTTT.

The rearrangement joins TRBV28 to TRBJ2-7, with 10 nucleotides matching TRBD2. CDR3 length: 15 residues. Germline CDR1 reads MDHEN; CDR2 reads SYDVKM. Trimming took 6 bases from V and 2 from J; bases not matched to a gene: 7. The CDR3 nucleotides read TGTGCCAGCAGGATTTTTAGCGGGGGGCCCTACGAGCAGTACTTC. Its protein is CASRIFSGGPYEQYF.

This clone was counted between two and nine times. The CDR3 here is CASSWTLTGNTIYF. The CDR3 nucleotides read TGTGCCAGCAGCTGGACTCTGACTGGAAACACCATATATTTT. V usage is TRBV7-9 and J usage is TRBJ1-3; D remains ambiguous. The CDR3 spans 14 residues. Looked up from germline, CDR1 is SEHNR and CDR2 is FQNEAQ (reference sequence). The V and J ends lost 4 bases and 2 bases respectively, with 9 bases between them.

This clone was recorded only once. The chain links TRBV4-1 to TRBJ1-5, with D unclear. The CDR3 is 15 residues long. In germline, CDR1 is MGHRA, CDR2 YSYEKL. V was shortened by 0 bases and J by 6 bases, with 12 bases between the two germline ends. The CDR3, as DNA: TGCGCCAGCAGCCAAGATGACGCGTCTGGTCAGCCCCAGCATTTT. Amino acids: CASSQDDASGQPQHF.

This chain uses TRBV6-4 with TRBJ2-1, with 8 nucleotides matching TRBD2. V was clipped by 5 bases and J by 1 base; unmatched bases: 10. The germline V gene encodes CDR1 MRHNA and CDR2 SNTAGT. This CDR3 region has 17 residues. Here the CDR3 DNA reads TGTGCCAGCAGTCGCGAGGCGGGGGGTTATTCCTACAATGAGCAGTTCTTC. Protein sequence: CASSREAGGYSYNEQFF.

V gene TRBV19 combines with J gene TRBJ2-7, with 8 bases aligning to TRBD1. V gave up 5 bases and J gave up 1 base; unmatched junction bases: 7. The V gene's germline CDR1 is LNHDA and CDR2 SQIVND (reference sequence). This CDR3 is built from 15 residues. The CDR3 spells CASSHPGQGSYEQYF. CDR3 sequence (DNA): TGTGCCAGTAGTCACCCCGGACAGGGATCCTACGAGCAGTACTTC.